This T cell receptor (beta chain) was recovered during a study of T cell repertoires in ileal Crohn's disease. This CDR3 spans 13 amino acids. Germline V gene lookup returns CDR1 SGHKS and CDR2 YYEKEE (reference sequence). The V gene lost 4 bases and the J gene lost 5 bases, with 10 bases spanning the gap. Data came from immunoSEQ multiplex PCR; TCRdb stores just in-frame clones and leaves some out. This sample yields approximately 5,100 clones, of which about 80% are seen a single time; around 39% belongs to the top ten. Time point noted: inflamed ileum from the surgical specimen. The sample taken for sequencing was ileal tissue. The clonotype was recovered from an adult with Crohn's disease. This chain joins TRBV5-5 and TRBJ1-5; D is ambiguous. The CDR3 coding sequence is TGTGCCAGCAGCCGGGAGGGCTATCAGCCCCAGCATTTT. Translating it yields CASSREGYQPQHF.